This passage covers 23 T cell receptor beta chains from one sample sequenced in a study of T-cell reconstitution after alpha-beta-depleted transplantation in children. The TCRbeta library incorporated unique molecular identifiers. TCRdb redid the calling of the PCR reads with MiXCR, one entry per CDR3 protein. The sample yields 190,000 or so distinct CDR3 sequences, roughly 7.5% seen once. Here the sequenced sample was PBMCs from the stem cell graft donor, taken from the stem cell graft. The origin of the receptors is a human donor who donated a stem cell graft to a child with Wiskott-Aldrich syndrome.

This clonotype was found a few times. The CDR3 loop is CASSTGTSYNSPLHF. The DNA of the CDR3 is TGTGCCAGCAGCACCGGGACAAGCTATAATTCACCCCTCCACTTT. V is TRBV5-6 and J is TRBJ1-6; TRBD1 is a possible D gene (6 bases). The CDR3 totals 15 residues. The V gene's germline CDR1 is SGHDT and CDR2 YYEEEE. Trimming took off 4 bases at V and 3 bases at J, with 11 bases between the two ends.

This clonotype was seen more than once but under ten times. The chain employs TRBV20-1 and TRBJ2-7; TRBD1 agrees at 7 bases. The trim removed 3 bases at V and 3 bases at J, leaving 8 bases unmatched. The CDR3 is 14 amino acids. Germline V gives CDR1 DFQATT, CDR2 SNEGSKA (reference sequence). Written as DNA, the CDR3 is TGCAGTGCTAGGCCTAGGGACAGAGACTACGAGCAGTACTTC. This translates into CSARPRDRDYEQYF.

This chain links TRBV4-2 with TRBJ1-4; D may be TRBD1 (6 bases). Trimming pared 1 base from V and 5 bases from J, leaving 14 bases between. This CDR3 is 16 amino acids long. The V gene's germline CDR1 is LGHNA and CDR2 YNFKEQ. CDR3 sequence: CASSQGGNQGNEKLFF. CDR3 bases: TGTGCCAGCAGCCAAGGGGGAAACCAGGGGAATGAAAAACTGTTTTTT.

Many counts were recorded for this clonotype. V is TRBV29-1 and J is TRBJ2-2; TRBD2 matches at 8 bases. The CDR3 runs 14 residues. The trim removed 4 bases at V and 1 base at J, leaving 2 bases unmatched. From germline, CDR1 is SQVTM and CDR2 ANQGSEA. CDR3 region: CSVVTSGNTGELFF. The CDR3 nucleotides are TGCAGCGTTGTCACTAGCGGGAACACCGGGGAGCTGTTTTTT.

This clonotype was seen ten or more times. The chain employs TRBV20-1 and TRBJ1-1; D might be TRBD1 (5 bases). V shed 6 bases and J shed 5 bases, with 19 bases lying between them. Germline lookup yields CDR1 DFQATT and CDR2 SNEGSKA (reference sequence). CDR3 size: 14 residues. The CDR3 DNA follows: TGCAGTGCCCCCGACGGGGCCAAAGGGACTGAAGCTTTCTTT. Its translation: CSAPDGAKGTEAFF.

This clonotype was detected ten times or more. CDR3 in DNA: TGCAGTGCTAGAGATACACTTGAAGCTTTCTTT. Its translation: CSARDTLEAFF. The chain carries TRBV20-1 and TRBJ1-1; D uncertain. This CDR3 has 11 amino acids. The germline gives CDR1 DFQATT, CDR2 SNEGSKA (reference sequence). Trimming removed 0 bases from V and 7 bases from J, with 6 bases in between.

This clonotype was counted many times. In DNA form, the CDR3 reads TGTGCCAGCAGCTTAGGTCGACAGACCTACGAGCAGTACTTC. Its translation: CASSLGRQTYEQYF. The chain links TRBV7-2 to TRBJ2-7, with D maybe TRBD1 (5 bases). Germline CDR1 is SGHTA and CDR2 is FQGNSA. V was pared by 1 base and J by 2 bases, with 9 bases between. This CDR3 has 14 amino acids.

Many counts were recorded for this clonotype. J is TRBJ2-7 and V is TRBV4-1, with 11 bases identical to TRBD1. CDR1 and CDR2 from the germline V gene are MGHRA and YSYEKL. J was trimmed by 5 bases and V by 11 bases; bases with no gene match: 8. This CDR3 has 13 residues. In nucleotides, the CDR3 is TGCGCCTCACAGGGACAGGGGGGAGACGAGCAGTACTTC. Translated, it gives CASQGQGGDEQYF.

DNA for the CDR3: TGTGCCAGTAGTATTCCGACAGCCGGGAACACTGAAGCTTTCTTT. This translates into CASSIPTAGNTEAFF. The chain is built from TRBV19 and TRBJ1-1; D possibly corresponds to TRBD1 (5 bases). This CDR3 has 15 amino acids. The V end lost 3 bases, the J end lost 1 base, and 12 bases lay between the germline ends. The germline V gene has CDR1 LNHDA and CDR2 SQIVND (reference sequence).

This clonotype was recorded at least ten times. The chain carries TRBV6-2 or TRBV6-3 and TRBJ2-1; TRBD2 agrees at 9 bases. The CDR3 extends over 16 amino acids. V dropped 4 bases and J dropped 3; count of bases not matched to a gene: 7. Germline V gives CDR1 MNHEY, CDR2 SVGEGT. The CDR3 region is CASSSAGGPVYNEQFF. The DNA of the CDR3 is TGTGCCAGCAGTTCCGCGGGAGGGCCGGTCTACAATGAGCAGTTCTTC.

The chain couples TRBV7-2 to TRBJ2-5; D call uncertain. Trimming cost V 6 bases and J 2 bases, with 7 bases left between them. The germline V gene has CDR1 SGHTA and CDR2 FQGNSA. This CDR3 has 12 residues. The CDR3 bases are TGTGCCAGCAGACTGCCGCAAGAGACCCAGTACTTC. This encodes CASRLPQETQYF.

This clonotype has ten or more counts. This chain uses TRBV5-5 with TRBJ2-2; D is perhaps TRBD1 (7 bases). CDR1 is SGHKS and CDR2 is YYEKEE in the germline V gene (reference sequence). CDR3 length equals 17 residues. Between the trimmed V and J ends, which lost 0 bases and 0 bases, there was a span of 12 bases. CDR3 coding DNA: TGTGCCAGCAGCTTGGCCGGGGGACAGTCGAACACCGGGGAGCTGTTTTTT. Translating gives CASSLAGGQSNTGELFF. The full variable domain, rest sourced from reference TRBV5-5 and TRBJ2-2, is DAGVTQSPTHLIKTRGQQVTLRCSPISGHKSVSWYQQVLGQGPQFIFQYYEKEERGRGNFPDRFSARQFPNYSSELNVNALLLGDSALYLCASSLAGGQSNTGELFFGEGSRLTVL.

This clonotype was picked up many times. The chain combines TRBV11-2 with TRBJ2-1; D ambiguous. V dropped 6 bases and J dropped 8 bases, with 8 bases sitting between them. Germline-derived CDR1 and CDR2 are SGHAT and FQNNGV. This CDR3 has 11 amino acids. The CDR3 sequence: CASRLSDEQFF. As DNA, the CDR3 is TGTGCCAGCAGATTAAGCGATGAGCAGTTCTTC.

This clonotype was counted only a few times. A much larger clonotype is one base distant, so this may be a read error. J is TRBJ2-7 and V is TRBV5-1; no reliable D call. There are 12 residues in the CDR3. The V gene's germline CDR1 is SGHRS and CDR2 YFSETQ. Trimming cost V 0 bases and J 5 bases, with 6 bases left between them. The CDR3 DNA follows: TGCGCCAGCAGCTTGGGTGGGGACGAGCAGTACTTC. Residues: CASSLGGDEQYF.

This clonotype was counted ten times or more. V gene TRBV29-1 combines with J gene TRBJ1-1; TRBD1 aligns across 7 bases. The germline V gene has CDR1 SQVTM and CDR2 ANQGSEA. The J segment lost 1 base and the V segment lost 6 bases, leaving 2 bases of the junction unmatched. This CDR3 comprises 12 residues. Here the CDR3 reads CSVNRGNTEAFF. The DNA for the CDR3 is TGCAGCGTCAACAGGGGGAACACTGAAGCTTTCTTT.

This clonotype showed up many times. The chain recombines TRBV5-1 with TRBJ1-2, with 8 nucleotides matching TRBD1. The germline CDR1 and CDR2 sequences are SGHRS and YFSETQ. J gave up 2 bases and V 4 bases, and 10 bases lay outside the gene matches. This CDR3 is built from 16 residues. Here the CDR3 DNA reads TGCGCCAGCAGCGCTGCAGGACAGGGTGGAAACTATGGCTACACCTTC. Its translation: CASSAAGQGGNYGYTF.

This clonotype was detected many times. The rearrangement joins TRBV18 to TRBJ1-1; D perhaps matches TRBD1 (6 bases). Germline loops: CDR1 KGHSH, CDR2 LQKENI. The length of the CDR3 is 14 residues. V lost 2 bases to trimming and J lost 5 bases, with 12 bases between them. The CDR3 region is CASSPERQDTEAFF. The CDR3 nucleotides are TGTGCCAGCTCACCAGAGCGACAGGATACTGAAGCTTTCTTT. Full variable domain (missing parts from reference TRBV18 and TRBJ1-1): NAGVMQNPRHLVRRRGQEARLRCSPMKGHSHVYWYRQLPEEGLKFMVYLQKENIIDESGMPKERFSAEFPKEGPSILRIQQVVRGDSAAYFCASSPERQDTEAFFGQGTRLTVV.

This clonotype occurred many times. The CDR3 protein is CSANQGGDTEAFF. The CDR3, as DNA: TGCAGCGCAAACCAGGGGGGGGACACTGAAGCTTTCTTT. The chain employs TRBV29-1 and TRBJ1-1; 7 bases fit TRBD1. With V trimmed by 7 bases and J by 3 bases, 8 bases remained unmatched. The CDR3 contains 13 residues. Germline V gene data show CDR1 as SQVTM and CDR2 as ANQGSEA.

In its sample, this clonotype was seen many times. J is TRBJ2-2 and V is TRBV12-3 or TRBV12-4; D is possibly TRBD2 (5 bases). The CDR3 spans 17 residues. V was trimmed by 5 bases and J by 3 bases, leaving 19 bases between them. CDR3 region: CASSATPRRLDTGELFF. The DNA of the CDR3 is TGTGCCAGCAGTGCGACCCCGAGGAGGTTGGACACCGGGGAGCTGTTTTTT.

This clonotype was counted many times. The chain couples TRBV12-3 or TRBV12-4 to TRBJ1-5; D not certain. Trimming took off 2 bases at V and 1 base at J, with 3 bases between the two ends. The CDR3 extends over 13 amino acids. This CDR3 is CASSLWSNQPQHF. The DNA for the CDR3 is TGTGCCAGCAGTTTATGGAGCAATCAGCCCCAGCATTTT.

This clonotype was picked up many times. This chain links TRBV12-3 or TRBV12-4 with TRBJ1-5; D is uncertain. This CDR3 comprises 13 residues. Trimming took 0 bases from V and 6 from J, leaving 6 bases between them. CDR3 protein: CASSLAGIQPQHF. The DNA for the CDR3 is TGTGCCAGCAGTTTAGCGGGGATTCAGCCCCAGCATTTT.

This clonotype was detected many times. V is TRBV7-2 and J is TRBJ2-7; D possibly corresponds to TRBD1 (6 bases). Trimming pared 2 bases from V and 6 bases from J, leaving 20 bases between. CDR1 is SGHTA, CDR2 FQGNSA, per germline. The CDR3 contains 16 residues. The CDR3 here is CASSLLGSRGASEQYF. Here the CDR3 DNA reads TGTGCCAGCAGCTTACTGGGGAGCAGGGGCGCGTCCGAGCAGTACTTC.

This clonotype was found a few times. The chain couples TRBV5-5 to TRBJ1-1; no clear D. Trimming cost V 1 base and J 8 bases, with 9 bases left between them. Per the germline V gene, CDR1 is SGHKS and CDR2 is YYEKEE (reference sequence). CDR3 length: 12 residues. The CDR3 is CASSLLPGEAFF. CDR3 nucleotides: TGTGCCAGCAGCTTGCTTCCGGGGGAAGCTTTCTTT.